The next 5 T cell receptor beta chains were all read from a single sample in a study of CD8 T cells in ankylosing spondylitis. Study conclusions and caveats: A TCR beta motif made of eight highly homologous variants seemed typical of ankylosing spondylitis blood.

The antigens of these receptors remain unknown. TCRdb itself ran the 5' RACE reads through MiXCR, one entry per CDR3 protein. The repertoire holds more than 500,000 distinct CDR3 sequences, with 5.3% as singletons. Sequencing used blood, either unsorted or a sorted T cell fraction (not recorded which). Receptors originate from a male donor with ankylosing spondylitis.

In the case of this clonotype: This may come from a read error, since a much larger clone is one base off. The rearrangement links TRBV6-2 or TRBV6-3 to TRBJ1-5; the match to TRBD1 covers 7 bases. This CDR3 has 15 residues. The V gene end was trimmed by 10 bases and the J gene end by 3 bases; junction bases not matched to a gene: 12. CDR1 is MNHEY and CDR2 is SVGEGT in the germline V gene. The CDR3 reads CANETGTANNQPQHF. In nucleotides, the CDR3 is TGTGCCAACGAGACCGGGACAGCGAACAATCAGCCCCAGCATTTT.

Ten or more counts support this clonotype. The chain links TRBV20-1 to TRBJ1-6; D call uncertain. V lost 2 bases, J lost 7 bases, and 12 bases lay in between. The CDR3 is made up of 14 amino acids. Germline-derived CDR1 and CDR2 are DFQATT and SNEGSKA (reference sequence). The CDR3 region has the DNA TGCAGTGCTAGATCATCCAGGAGGAATTCACCCCTCCACTTT. Its protein is CSARSSRRNSPLHF.

In this sample, this clonotype turned up many times. The rearrangement links TRBV6-2 or TRBV6-3 to TRBJ2-3; D not resolved. This CDR3 has 15 residues. Germline CDR1 is MNHEY and CDR2 is SVGEGT. V lost 2 bases and J lost 0, with 9 bases in between. CDR3 amino acids: CASSYGVRSTDTQYF. Written as DNA, the CDR3 is TGTGCCAGCAGTTACGGTGTGCGGAGCACAGATACGCAGTATTTT.

This clonotype was seen at least ten times. This chain connects TRBV5-8 to TRBJ2-1; no firm D call. V was shortened by 6 bases and J by 2 bases, with 12 bases between the two germline ends. CDR3 length: 14 amino acids. Germline V gene data show CDR1 as SGHTS and CDR2 as YDEGEE. The CDR3 here is CASITRWTYNEQFF. CDR3 DNA sequence: TGTGCCAGCATTACAAGGTGGACCTACAATGAGCAGTTCTTC.

V gene TRBV20-1 combines with J gene TRBJ2-1; TRBD2 matches 16 bases. The CDR3 is 15 residues long. Looked up from germline, CDR1 is DFQATT and CDR2 is SNEGSKA (reference sequence). Germline trimming cut 6 bases from V and 8 bases from J; bases unmatched to any gene: 7. The CDR3 here is CSASPGTSGRDEQFF. CDR3 nucleotides: TGCAGTGCGAGTCCCGGGACTAGCGGGAGGGATGAGCAGTTCTTC.